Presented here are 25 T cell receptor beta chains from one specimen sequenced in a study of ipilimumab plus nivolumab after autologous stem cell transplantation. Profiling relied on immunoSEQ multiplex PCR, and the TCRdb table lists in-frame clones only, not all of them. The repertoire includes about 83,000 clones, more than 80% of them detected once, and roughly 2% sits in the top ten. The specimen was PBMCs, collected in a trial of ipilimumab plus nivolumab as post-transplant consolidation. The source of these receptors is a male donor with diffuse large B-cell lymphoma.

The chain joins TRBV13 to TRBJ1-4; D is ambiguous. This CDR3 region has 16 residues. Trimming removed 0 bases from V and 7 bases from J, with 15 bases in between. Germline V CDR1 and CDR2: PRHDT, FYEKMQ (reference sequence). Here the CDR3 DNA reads TGTGCCAGCAGCTTAGGCCGTCGGCAGAAGGGTGAAAAACTGTTTTTT. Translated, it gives CASSLGRRQKGEKLFF.

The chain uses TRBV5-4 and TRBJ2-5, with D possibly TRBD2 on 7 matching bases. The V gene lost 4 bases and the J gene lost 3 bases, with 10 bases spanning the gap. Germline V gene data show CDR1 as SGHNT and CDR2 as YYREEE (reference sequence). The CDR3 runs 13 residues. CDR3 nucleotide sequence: TGTGCCAGCAGCGGGGGGGCAAAAGAGACCCAGTACTTC. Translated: CASSGGAKETQYF.

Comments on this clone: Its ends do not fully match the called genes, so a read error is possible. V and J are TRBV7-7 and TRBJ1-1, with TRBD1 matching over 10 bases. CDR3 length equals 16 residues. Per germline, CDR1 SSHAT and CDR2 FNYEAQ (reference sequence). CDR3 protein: CASSAGTGDMNTEAFF. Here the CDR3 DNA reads TGTGCTAGCAGCGCCGGGACAGGGGATATGAACACTGAAGCTTTCTTT.

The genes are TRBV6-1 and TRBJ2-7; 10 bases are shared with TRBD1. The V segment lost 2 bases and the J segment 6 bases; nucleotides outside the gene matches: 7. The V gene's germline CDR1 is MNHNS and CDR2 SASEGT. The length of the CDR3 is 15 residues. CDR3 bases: TGTGCCAGCAGTGAATTGGGACAGGGGATTCGCGAGCAGTACTTC. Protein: CASSELGQGIREQYF.

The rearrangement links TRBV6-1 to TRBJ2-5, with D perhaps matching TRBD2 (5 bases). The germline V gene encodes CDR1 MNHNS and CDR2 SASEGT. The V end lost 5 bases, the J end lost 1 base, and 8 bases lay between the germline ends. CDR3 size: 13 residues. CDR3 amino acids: CASSWEFQETQYF. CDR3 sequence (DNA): TGTGCCAGCAGTTGGGAGTTCCAAGAGACCCAGTACTTC.

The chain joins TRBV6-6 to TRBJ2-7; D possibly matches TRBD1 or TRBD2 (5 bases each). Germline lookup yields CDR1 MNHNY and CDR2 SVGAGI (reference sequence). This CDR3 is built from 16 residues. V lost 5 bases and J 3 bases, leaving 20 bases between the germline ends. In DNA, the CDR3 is TGTGCCAGCAGTCTTCCACCGGGACGGGAACTCTACGAGCAGTACTTC. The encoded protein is CASSLPPGRELYEQYF.

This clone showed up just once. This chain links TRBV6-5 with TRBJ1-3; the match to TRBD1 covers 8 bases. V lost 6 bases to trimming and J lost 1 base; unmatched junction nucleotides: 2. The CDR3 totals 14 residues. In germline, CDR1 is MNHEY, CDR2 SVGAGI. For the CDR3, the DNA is TGTGCCAGCAGACGGACAGGGTCTGGAAACACCATATATTTT. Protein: CASRRTGSGNTIYF.

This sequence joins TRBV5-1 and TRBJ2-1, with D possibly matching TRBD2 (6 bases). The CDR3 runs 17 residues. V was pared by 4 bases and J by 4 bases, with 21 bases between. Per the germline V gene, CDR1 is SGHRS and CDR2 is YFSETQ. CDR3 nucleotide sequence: TGCGCCAGCAGCCGGGAGTCCCGCGAGACCCTTTACAATGAGCAGTTCTTC. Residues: CASSRESRETLYNEQFF.

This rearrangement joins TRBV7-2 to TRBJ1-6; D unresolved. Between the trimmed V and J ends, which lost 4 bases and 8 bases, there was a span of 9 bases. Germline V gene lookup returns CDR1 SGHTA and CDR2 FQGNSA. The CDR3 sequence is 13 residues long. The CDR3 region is CASSSTPYSPLHF. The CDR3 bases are TGTGCCAGCAGCTCGACGCCCTATTCACCCCTCCACTTT.

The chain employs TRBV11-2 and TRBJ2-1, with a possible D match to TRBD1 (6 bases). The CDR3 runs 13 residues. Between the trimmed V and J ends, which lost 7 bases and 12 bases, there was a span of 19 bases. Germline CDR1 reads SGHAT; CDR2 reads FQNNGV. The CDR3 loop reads CASNQGNTGRQFF. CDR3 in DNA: TGTGCCAGCAACCAAGGGAATACAGGGAGGCAGTTCTTC.

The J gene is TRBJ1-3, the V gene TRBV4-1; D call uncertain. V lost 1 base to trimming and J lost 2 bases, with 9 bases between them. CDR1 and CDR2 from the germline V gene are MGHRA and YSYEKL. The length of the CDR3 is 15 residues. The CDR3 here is CASSQGGWAGNTIYF. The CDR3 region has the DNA TGCGCCAGCAGCCAAGGGGGTTGGGCTGGAAACACCATATATTTT.

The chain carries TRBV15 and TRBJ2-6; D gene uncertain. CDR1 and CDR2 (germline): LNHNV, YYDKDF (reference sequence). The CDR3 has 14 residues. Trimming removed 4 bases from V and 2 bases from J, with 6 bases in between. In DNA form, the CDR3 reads TGTGCCACCAGCATCTCCCCTGGGGCCAACGTCCTGACTTTC. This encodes CATSISPGANVLTF.

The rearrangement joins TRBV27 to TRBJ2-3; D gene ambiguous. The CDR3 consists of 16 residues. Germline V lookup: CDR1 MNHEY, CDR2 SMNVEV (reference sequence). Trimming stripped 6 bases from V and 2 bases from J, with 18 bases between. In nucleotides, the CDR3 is TGTGCCAGCAGCTCCTTGGTGACACTGAACACAGATACGCAGTATTTT. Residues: CASSSLVTLNTDTQYF.

CDR3 sequence reads: CASSPDRGRSNYGYTF. CDR3 in DNA: TGTGCCAGCAGTCCGGACAGGGGGCGTTCGAACTATGGCTACACCTTC. The V gene is TRBV6-6, the J gene TRBJ1-2, with 11 nucleotides matching TRBD1. CDR1 and CDR2 from the germline V gene are MNHNY and SVGAGI (reference sequence). The CDR3 is 16 residues long. J was trimmed by 2 bases and V by 5 bases; bases with no gene match: 7.

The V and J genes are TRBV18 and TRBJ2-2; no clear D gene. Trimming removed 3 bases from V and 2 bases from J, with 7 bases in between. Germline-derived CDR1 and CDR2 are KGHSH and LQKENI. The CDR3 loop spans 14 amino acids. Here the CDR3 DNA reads TGTGCCAGCTCACCTCAACAAAACACCGGGGAGCTGTTTTTT. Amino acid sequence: CASSPQQNTGELFF.

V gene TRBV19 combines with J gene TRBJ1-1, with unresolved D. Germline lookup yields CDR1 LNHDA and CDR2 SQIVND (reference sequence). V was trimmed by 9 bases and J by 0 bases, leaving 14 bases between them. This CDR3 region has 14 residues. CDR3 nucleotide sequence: TGTGCCAGCGGCGGTCAGACCATGAACACTGAAGCTTTCTTT. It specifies CASGGQTMNTEAFF.

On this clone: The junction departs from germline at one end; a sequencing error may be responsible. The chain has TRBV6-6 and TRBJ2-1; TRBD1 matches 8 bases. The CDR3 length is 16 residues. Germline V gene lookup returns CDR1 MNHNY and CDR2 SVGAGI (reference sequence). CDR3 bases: TGTGCCAGCAGTTACGATTCCGGGACAGGCAAGGCGCCTGAGGTCTTC. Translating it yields CASSYDSGTGKAPEVF.

The CDR3 here is CASSPGGASTDTQYF. In DNA, the CDR3 is TGTGCCAGCAGCCCTGGCGGGGCTAGCACAGATACGCAGTATTTT. The rearrangement uses TRBV7-2 and TRBJ2-3; TRBD2 might be the D (6 bases). The V end was cut by 5 bases, the J end by 0 bases, with 12 bases between. CDR3 length: 15 amino acids. The germline gives CDR1 SGHTA, CDR2 FQGNSA.

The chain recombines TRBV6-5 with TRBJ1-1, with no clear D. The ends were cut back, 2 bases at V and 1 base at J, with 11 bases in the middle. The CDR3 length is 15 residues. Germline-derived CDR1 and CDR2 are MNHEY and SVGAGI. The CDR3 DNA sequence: TGTGCCAGCAGTTACGGCCTAGGGAGGAACACTGAAGCTTTCTTT. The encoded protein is CASSYGLGRNTEAFF.

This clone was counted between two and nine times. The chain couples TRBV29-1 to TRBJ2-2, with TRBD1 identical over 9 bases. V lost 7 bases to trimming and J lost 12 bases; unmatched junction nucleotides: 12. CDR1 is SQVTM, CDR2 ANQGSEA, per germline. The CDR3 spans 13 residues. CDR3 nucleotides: TGCAGCGCCCAACCGGGACAGGGTAGGAAGCTGTTTTTT. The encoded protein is CSAQPGQGRKLFF.

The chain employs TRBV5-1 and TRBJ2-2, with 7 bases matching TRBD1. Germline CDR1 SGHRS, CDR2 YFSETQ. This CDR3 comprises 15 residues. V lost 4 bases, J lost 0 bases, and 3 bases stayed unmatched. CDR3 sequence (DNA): TGCGCCAGCAGCCGACAGGGCCCGAACACCGGGGAGCTGTTTTTT. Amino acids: CASSRQGPNTGELFF.

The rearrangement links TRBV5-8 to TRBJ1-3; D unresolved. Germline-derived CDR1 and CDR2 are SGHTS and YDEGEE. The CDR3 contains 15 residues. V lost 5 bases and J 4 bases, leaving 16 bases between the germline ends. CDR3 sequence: CASRPASTGGNTIYF. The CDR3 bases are TGTGCCAGCAGACCTGCCTCGACGGGAGGAAACACCATATATTTT.

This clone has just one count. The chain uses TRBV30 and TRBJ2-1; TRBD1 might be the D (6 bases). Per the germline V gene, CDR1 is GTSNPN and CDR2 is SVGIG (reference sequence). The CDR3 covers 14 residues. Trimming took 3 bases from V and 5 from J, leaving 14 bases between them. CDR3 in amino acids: CAWRQGVLDNEQFF. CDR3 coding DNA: TGTGCCTGGAGACAGGGAGTTCTCGACAATGAGCAGTTCTTC.

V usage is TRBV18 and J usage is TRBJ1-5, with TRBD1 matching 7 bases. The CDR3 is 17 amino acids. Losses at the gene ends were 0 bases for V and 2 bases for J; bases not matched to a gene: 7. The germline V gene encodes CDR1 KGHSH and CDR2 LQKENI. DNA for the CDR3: TGTGCCAGCTCACCACCCGGGGCAGGGGGAGGCAATCAGCCCCAGCATTTT. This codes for CASSPPGAGGGNQPQHF.

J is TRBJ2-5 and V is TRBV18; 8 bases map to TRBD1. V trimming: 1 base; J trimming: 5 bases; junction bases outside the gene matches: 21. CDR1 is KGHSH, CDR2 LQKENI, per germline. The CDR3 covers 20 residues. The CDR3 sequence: CASSPHLEGQSATGEETQYF. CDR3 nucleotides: TGTGCCAGCTCACCACATCTCGAGGGGCAATCCGCGACAGGGGAGGAGACCCAGTACTTC.